This T cell receptor (beta chain) is drawn from a study of T cell responses to AZD1222 COVID-19 vaccine. About the study: Samples with a second dose at about 4 or about 12 weeks were pooled together.

Germline V gives CDR1 SEHNR, CDR2 FQNEAQ (reference sequence). This CDR3 has 14 residues. V was clipped by 0 bases and J by 4 bases, with 6 bases between them. Study-level points and caveats: Donors were chiefly white British, with a greater number of females, and clonal diversity was perhaps underestimated. Recipients of AZD1222 seropositive at baseline numbered only five or six.

Worth noting for this clone: Its antigen is not known.

Produced via immunoSEQ multiplex PCR; TCRdb's table is partial and in-frame only. This table has more than 100,000 clones, about 90% appearing once. The genes are TRBV7-9 and TRBJ2-2; D unresolved. The clonotype comes from an adult in good health. Specimen: peripheral blood, collected on day 0 of AZD1222 vaccination. The CDR3 here is CASSLAVATGELFF. CDR3 sequence (DNA): TGTGCCAGCAGCTTAGCGGTGGCCACCGGGGAGCTGTTTTTT.